A single sample gave rise to the 27 T cell receptor beta chains below, sequenced in a study of Ad26.COV2.S vaccination and SARS-CoV-2 variants (dated by TCRdb to the early 2020s). The label giving this sample's treatment or condition can be read as: approximately 18 received Ad26.COV2.S at low or high dose, single or two shots; roughly five received placebo; per-sample allocation not given. For vaccine and placebo recipients, the sequenced repertoires came from samples collected on day 63 after the first injection. The library relied on the immunoSEQ multiplex PCR assay. In TCRdb, the immuneACCESS table is reduced to in-frame sequences with V and J assigned. These tables do not hold every clone; where another copy was compared, an unresolved V gene accounts for under half, and the others remain unexplained. Recorded for this sample are over 450,000 clones; about 89% of them occurred a single time. The top ten clones comprise around 1.8% of the sample.

This sample comprised peripheral blood, obtained in a trial of Ad26.COV2.S vaccine versus placebo. These receptors were collected from a person aged 18-60 years who received the Ad26.COV2.S COVID-19 vaccine or a placebo.

The CDR3 sequence is CATGTPLGEQYF. The CDR3 nucleotides read TGTGCCACAGGGACACCTTTGGGCGAGCAGTACTTC. The chain uses TRBV28 and TRBJ2-7; TRBD1 is a possible D gene (6 bases). The V and J ends lost 10 bases and 6 bases respectively, with 16 bases between them. CDR1 is MDHEN and CDR2 is SYDVKM in the germline V gene. The CDR3 covers 12 residues. Variable domain in full (rest from reference TRBV28 and TRBJ2-7): DVKVTQSSRYLVKRTGEKVFLECVQDMDHENMFWYRQDPGLGLRLIYFSYDVKMKEKGDIPEGYSVSREKKERFSLILESASTNQTSMYLCATGTPLGEQYFGPGTRLTVT.

This chain joins TRBV9 and TRBJ2-4; D may be TRBD1 or TRBD2 (5 bases each). Germline V gene data show CDR1 as SGDLS and CDR2 as YYNGEE. Trimming left V 0 bases short and J 1 base short, with 14 bases between. CDR3 size: 17 residues. CDR3 bases: TGTGCCAGCAGCGTAGAGGCCGGGGCTTCTGCCAAAAACATTCAGTACTTC. This translates into CASSVEAGASAKNIQYF.

The table lists this clone with a count of one. This chain uses TRBV7-2 with TRBJ2-7; TRBD2 is a possible D gene (6 bases). Germline assignment: CDR1 SGHTA and CDR2 FQGNSA. Trimming shortened V by 5 bases and J by 3 bases, and 14 bases separated the two germline ends. The CDR3 is made up of 14 amino acids. CDR3 coding DNA: TGTGCCAGCAGCCTCATGGGAGGAAACTACGAGCAGTACTTC. Translation gives CASSLMGGNYEQYF.

This sequence joins TRBV24-1 and TRBJ1-1; no firm D call. Germline V lookup: CDR1 KGHDR, CDR2 SFDVKD. This CDR3 spans 12 amino acids. V was clipped by 8 bases and J by 1 base, with 7 bases between them. The CDR3 DNA follows: TGTGCCACCAAAAACACGAACACTGAAGCTTTCTTT. This codes for CATKNTNTEAFF.

This clone has more than one count but fewer than ten. The chain has TRBV15 and TRBJ1-5, with TRBD1 matching over 7 bases. V trimming: 1 base; J trimming: 2 bases; junction bases outside the gene matches: 5. Germline V gives CDR1 LNHNV, CDR2 YYDKDF (reference sequence). This CDR3 spans 16 amino acids. The CDR3, as DNA: TGTGCCACCAGCAGAGCCCTCGGACAGGGCAATCAGCCCCAGCATTTT. It specifies CATSRALGQGNQPQHF.

The CDR3 bases are TGCAGTGCTAGTTCGACGACAGACACTGAAGCTTTCTTT. Protein: CSASSTTDTEAFF. This chain uses TRBV20-1 with TRBJ1-1; possible D gene TRBD1, 5 bases. This CDR3 contains 13 residues. Germline CDR1 DFQATT, CDR2 SNEGSKA (reference sequence). Trimming left V 3 bases short and J 3 bases short, with 11 bases between.

The chain has TRBV7-2 and TRBJ2-2, with 9 positions matching TRBD1. The CDR3 covers 15 residues. Per the germline V gene, CDR1 is SGHTA and CDR2 is FQGNSA. The trim removed 5 bases at V and 7 bases at J, leaving 8 bases unmatched. Here the CDR3 reads CASSPGTGFGGELFF. CDR3 in DNA: TGTGCCAGCAGCCCGGGGACAGGGTTCGGCGGGGAGCTGTTTTTT.

The chain is built from TRBV3-1 (or the pseudogene TRBV3-2) and TRBJ2-2; possible D gene TRBD2, 5 bases. CDR1 and CDR2 (germline): LGHDT, YNNKEL (reference sequence). This CDR3 has 14 residues. The ends were cut back, 0 bases at V and 7 bases at J, with 9 bases in the middle. The CDR3 DNA reads as TGTGCCAGCAGCCAAGAGGGTGGAGGCGGGGAGCTGTTTTTT. As protein: CASSQEGGGGELFF.

This chain links TRBV30 with TRBJ1-5; D call uncertain. Germline V gene sequence: CDR1 GTSNPN, CDR2 SVGIG (reference sequence). The CDR3 has 12 residues. Trimming shortened V by 2 bases and J by 6 bases, and 8 bases separated the two germline ends. The CDR3 protein is CAWSRNIQPQHF. The CDR3 nucleotides are TGTGCCTGGAGTAGAAATATTCAGCCCCAGCATTTT.

V is TRBV3-1 (or the pseudogene TRBV3-2) and J is TRBJ2-5; no clear D gene. Germline V gene lookup returns CDR1 LGHDT and CDR2 YNNKEL (reference sequence). Trimming took 5 bases from V and 2 from J, leaving 18 bases between them. This CDR3 contains 16 residues. The chain's CDR3 is CASSSTLSRLQETQYF. The DNA for the CDR3 is TGTGCCAGCAGCTCAACCCTCAGCCGTTTACAAGAGACCCAGTACTTC.

J is TRBJ2-1 and V is TRBV7-2; D is ambiguous. The V and J ends lost 5 bases and 0 bases respectively, with 11 bases between them. CDR1 and CDR2 (germline): SGHTA, FQGNSA. The CDR3 totals 15 residues. CDR3 sequence (DNA): TGTGCCAGCAGCGTCGGCGTTAACTCCTACAATGAGCAGTTCTTC. Translating it yields CASSVGVNSYNEQFF. The variable domain in full, completed from reference TRBV7-2 and TRBJ2-1, reads GAGVSQSPSNKVTEKGKDVELRCDPISGHTALYWYRQSLGQGLEFLIYFQGNSAPDKSGLPSDRFSAERTGGSVSTLTIQRTQQEDSAVYLCASSVGVNSYNEQFFGPGTRLTVL.

The table lists this clone with a count of one. The CDR3: CASSLAISGVSNEQFF. Here the CDR3 DNA reads TGCGCCAGCAGCTTGGCCATTAGCGGGGTATCCAATGAGCAGTTCTTC. This sequence joins TRBV5-1 and TRBJ2-1, with 8 bases fitting TRBD2. Germline lookup yields CDR1 SGHRS and CDR2 YFSETQ. V was pared by 0 bases and J by 6 bases, with 8 bases of the junction left unmatched. The CDR3 runs 16 residues.

CDR3 bases: TGTGCCAGCAGCTTAGGACAGCACTCCTACGAGCAGTACTTC. It is translated as CASSLGQHSYEQYF. The V call is TRBV7-2, the J call TRBJ2-7, with TRBD1 as a possible D gene (5 bases). CDR3 length equals 14 residues. The germline V gene encodes CDR1 SGHTA and CDR2 FQGNSA. The V gene lost 1 base and the J gene lost 0 bases, with 7 bases spanning the gap.

The chain employs TRBV30 and TRBJ2-1, with D perhaps matching TRBD1 or TRBD2 (5 bases each). Germline CDR1 and CDR2: GTSNPN and SVGIG (reference sequence). V was trimmed by 3 bases and J by 6 bases, leaving 12 bases between them. The CDR3 contains 13 residues. The CDR3 protein is CAWSPGASNEQFF. CDR3 nucleotides: TGTGCCTGGAGCCCCGGGGCTAGCAATGAGCAGTTCTTC.

The chain has TRBV18 and TRBJ1-2; 9 positions agree with TRBD1. The CDR3 has 14 residues. Trimming cost V 4 bases and J 6 bases; bases outside gene matches: 6. Germline values: CDR1 KGHSH, CDR2 LQKENI. The CDR3 sequence is CASSRTGDPNGYTF. The CDR3, as DNA: TGTGCCAGCTCACGGACAGGGGACCCTAATGGCTACACCTTC.

This chain uses TRBV27 with TRBJ2-1; D is possibly TRBD1 (5 bases). Germline V lookup: CDR1 MNHEY, CDR2 SMNVEV (reference sequence). CDR3 size: 17 residues. Trimming pared 1 base from V and 4 bases from J, leaving 17 bases between. The CDR3 DNA follows: TGTGCCAGCAGTTTATATCGGGCGACGTCAGGGTACAATGAGCAGTTCTTC. Amino acid sequence: CASSLYRATSGYNEQFF.

The genes are TRBV25-1 and TRBJ1-4; D not certain. The V end was cut by 9 bases, the J end by 4 bases, with 12 bases between. CDR1 and CDR2 (germline): MGHDK, SYGVNS. CDR3 length: 13 residues. The CDR3 DNA follows: TGTGCCAGGAAGGGTAAAAATAATGAAAAACTGTTTTTT. Amino acids: CARKGKNNEKLFF.

The chain joins TRBV27 to TRBJ2-4; 8 nucleotides line up with TRBD1. The germline V gene encodes CDR1 MNHEY and CDR2 SMNVEV (reference sequence). This CDR3 is 14 amino acids long. Trimming took 4 bases from V and 6 from J; bases not matched to a gene: 5. CDR3 DNA sequence: TGTGCCAGCAGTTCACACGGACAGGGAAACATTCAGTACTTC. This sequence encodes CASSSHGQGNIQYF.

CDR3: CASSSTGFANEKLFF. The DNA of the CDR3 is TGTGCCAGCTCATCCACAGGGTTTGCTAATGAAAAACTGTTTTTT. The chain has TRBV18 and TRBJ1-4; tentative D call: TRBD1 (6 bases). The CDR3 contains 15 residues. V was trimmed by 5 bases and J by 3 bases, leaving 13 bases between them. Germline V gene sequence: CDR1 KGHSH, CDR2 LQKENI.

The gene calls are TRBV19 and TRBJ1-2; no firm D call. In germline, CDR1 is LNHDA, CDR2 SQIVND (reference sequence). CDR3 length: 13 amino acids. Trimming left V 4 bases short and J 3 bases short, with 9 bases between. The CDR3 DNA follows: TGTGCCAGTAGTAACGGGGTTTACTATGGCTACACCTTC. Encoded protein: CASSNGVYYGYTF.

V and J are TRBV5-5 and TRBJ2-5; TRBD2 matches 9 bases. CDR1 is SGHKS, CDR2 YYEKEE, per germline (reference sequence). Unmatched junction bases numbered 12, after V lost 4 bases and J lost 5 bases. The CDR3 loop spans 16 amino acids. The CDR3 DNA sequence: TGTGCCAGCAGCCCAGAATCGCGGGGGGGTCGGGAGACCCAGTACTTC. As protein: CASSPESRGGRETQYF.

The chain employs TRBV7-8 and TRBJ1-5; 10 bases agree with TRBD1. The V segment lost 1 base and the J segment 4 bases; nucleotides outside the gene matches: 10. Germline V CDR1 and CDR2: SGHVS, FQNEAQ. The CDR3 length is 18 residues. The CDR3 protein is CASSLGTGGSFGNQPQHF. The CDR3 bases are TGTGCCAGCAGCTTAGGGACAGGGGGTTCTTTTGGGAATCAGCCCCAGCATTTT.

The sample holds one count of this clone. The genes are TRBV11-2 and TRBJ2-1; D not certain. Trimming removed 4 bases at V and 8 bases at J, with 15 bases between. The CDR3 totals 14 residues. From germline, CDR1 is SGHAT and CDR2 FQNNGV. The CDR3 protein is CASSSADPSHEQFF. The CDR3 DNA reads as TGTGCCAGCAGCTCCGCAGACCCGTCCCATGAGCAGTTCTTC.

This clone was counted between two and nine times. The V call is TRBV12-3 or TRBV12-4, the J call TRBJ2-7; D might be TRBD2 (6 bases). This CDR3 has 12 amino acids. V lost 1 base, J lost 7 bases, and 8 bases lay in between. Written as DNA, the CDR3 is TGTGCCAGCAGTTTAGTCGGGGGAGAGCAGTACTTC. Protein product: CASSLVGGEQYF.

The rearrangement joins TRBV30 to TRBJ1-2, with TRBD1 as a possible D gene (5 bases). The CDR3 sequence is 11 residues long. Germline assignment: CDR1 GTSNPN and CDR2 SVGIG (reference sequence). V was pared by 5 bases and J by 8 bases, with 12 bases between. CDR3 amino acids: CAWAGSQGYTF. The DNA for the CDR3 is TGTGCCTGGGCAGGGAGTCAAGGCTACACCTTC.

This clone occurred once. The chain joins TRBV15 to TRBJ2-1, with a tentative D call TRBD2 (6 bases). The CDR3 runs to 12 residues. V dropped 5 bases and J dropped 12 bases, with 14 bases sitting between them. Germline CDR1 and CDR2: LNHNV and YYDKDF (reference sequence). The CDR3 region is CATSLAQGAQFF. The CDR3 region has the DNA TGTGCCACCAGCCTAGCGCAGGGCGCGCAGTTCTTC.

This sequence joins TRBV9 and TRBJ1-2; 11 bases map to TRBD1. The germline CDR1 and CDR2 sequences are SGDLS and YYNGEE. V shed 0 bases, J shed 7 bases, and the junction held 5 bases outside the gene matches. This CDR3 has 15 residues. This chain's CDR3 is CASSVGGQGAIGYTF. DNA of the CDR3: TGTGCCAGCAGCGTAGGTGGACAGGGGGCAATTGGCTACACCTTC.